This TCR beta chain comes out of a study of identical twins. One entry per CDR3 protein results from TCRdb running MiXCR on the 5' RACE reads. The sample includes about 240,000 distinct CDR3 sequences, roughly 13% of them seen just once. The CDR3 sequence is 15 residues long. V lost 6 bases to trimming and J lost 6 bases; unmatched junction nucleotides: 7. The sample holds a few counts of this clonotype. The same sample was also used in a study of yellow fever vaccine responses in identical twins.

The sequencing input was memory (CD45RO+) T cells sorted from blood. This clonotype originated in a woman between 18 and 30 years old in good health. The rearrangement joins TRBV12-3 or TRBV12-4 to TRBJ2-2, with TRBD1 matching 10 bases. The CDR3 coding sequence is TGTGCCAGCAGCCTGGGACAGGGGAGCGCCGGGGAGCTGTTTTTT. It is translated as CASSLGQGSAGELFF.